This TCR beta chain was identified in a study of T cell responses to AZD1222 COVID-19 vaccine. Using immunoSEQ multiplex PCR, the repertoire was profiled, and TCRdb retains in-frame clones only, with some absent. The sample consists of roughly 200,000 clones, approximately 94% of them appearing once. The material was peripheral blood, obtained 28 days after the second dose of the MenACWY control vaccine. The receptor's source is an adult who received the MenACWY meningococcal vaccine as a control.

CDR3 region: CASRPGHQAGYNEQFF. The CDR3 DNA sequence: TGTGCCAGCAGGCCGGGACACCAGGCTGGCTACAATGAGCAGTTCTTC. The chain carries TRBV6-4 and TRBJ2-1; perhaps TRBD1 as D (6 bases). The V and J ends lost 6 bases and 3 bases respectively, with 18 bases between them. The CDR3 loop spans 16 amino acids. Germline lookup yields CDR1 MRHNA and CDR2 SNTAGT.